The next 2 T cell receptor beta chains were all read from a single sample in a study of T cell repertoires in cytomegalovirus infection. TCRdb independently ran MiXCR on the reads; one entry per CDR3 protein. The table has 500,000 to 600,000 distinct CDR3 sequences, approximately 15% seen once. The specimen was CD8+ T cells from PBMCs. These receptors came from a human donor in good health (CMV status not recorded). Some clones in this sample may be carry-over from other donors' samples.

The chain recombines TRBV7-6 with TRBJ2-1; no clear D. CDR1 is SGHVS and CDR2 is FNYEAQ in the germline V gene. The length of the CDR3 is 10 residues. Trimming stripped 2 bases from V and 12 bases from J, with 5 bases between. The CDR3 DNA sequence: TGTGCCAGCAGCTTATCACTGCAGTTCTTC. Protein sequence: CASSLSLQFF.

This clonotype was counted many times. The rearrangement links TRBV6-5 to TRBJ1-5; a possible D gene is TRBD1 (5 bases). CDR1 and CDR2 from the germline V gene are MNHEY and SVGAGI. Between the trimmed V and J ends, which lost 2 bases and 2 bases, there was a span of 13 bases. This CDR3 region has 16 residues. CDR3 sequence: CASSYKMRGGNQPQHF. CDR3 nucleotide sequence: TGTGCCAGCAGTTACAAAATGCGGGGGGGCAATCAGCCCCAGCATTTT.